Listed below are T cell receptor beta chains from one sample, sequenced in a study of T cell repertoires in aging, cancer and after chemotherapy. Via MiXCR, TCRdb re-called the multiplex PCR reads, giving one row per CDR3 protein. The data contain approximately 500 distinct CDR3 sequences, around 27% of them singletons. The sequenced sample consisted of blood. These receptors were taken from a human donor with a solid tumor. Each CDR3 is given with its conserved first and last residue. A D gene is named only where the DNA matches it firmly. Only part of the rows carry a size: once, few, many, or a class if the clone is expanded.

abundance: large; j_gene: TRBJ1-4; d_gene: -; v_gene: TRBV30; len: 15; CDR3nt: TGTGCCTGGAGTGCGGAAGTTGCAACTAATGAAAAACTGTTTTTT; CDR3aa: CAWSAEVATNEKLFF
abundance: few; j_gene: TRBJ2-3; d_gene: TRBD2; v_gene: TRBV6-1; len: 15; CDR3nt: TGTGCCAGCAGTGAAGTTAGCGGGGGGGCAGATACGCAGTATTTT; CDR3aa: CASSEVSGGADTQYF
abundance: -; j_gene: TRBJ1-2; d_gene: -; v_gene: TRBV5-1; len: 13; CDR3nt: TGCGCCAGCAGCTTATCTGGGGACCATGGCTACACCTTC; CDR3aa: CASSLSGDHGYTF
abundance: few; j_gene: TRBJ2-1; d_gene: -; v_gene: TRBV7-2; len: 15; CDR3nt: TGTGCCAGCAGCTTTAAATTTAGCTCCTACAATGAGCAGTTCTTC; CDR3aa: CASSFKFSSYNEQFF
abundance: large; j_gene: TRBJ2-7; d_gene: TRBD1; v_gene: TRBV6-1; len: 15; CDR3nt: TGTGCCAGCAGTGAAGCGACAGGGGGGTCCTACGAGCAGTACTTC; CDR3aa: CASSEATGGSYEQYF
abundance: -; j_gene: TRBJ2-3; d_gene: TRBD2; v_gene: TRBV20-1; len: 17; CDR3nt: TGCAGTGCTCGATCGGGACTAGCGGGAGGAACCACAGATACGCAGTATTTT; CDR3aa: CSARSGLAGGTTDTQYF
abundance: large; j_gene: TRBJ2-7; d_gene: TRBD2; v_gene: TRBV20-1; len: 14; CDR3nt: TGCAGTGCCCCGTGGCTAGCGGGTCACTACGAGCAGTACTTC; CDR3aa: CSAPWLAGHYEQYF
abundance: -; j_gene: TRBJ2-3; d_gene: TRBD1; v_gene: TRBV6-1; len: 16; CDR3nt: TGTGCCAGCAGTGAAATTCCGGGACAGGGGCAGGATACGCAGTATTTT; CDR3aa: CASSEIPGQGQDTQYF
abundance: large; j_gene: TRBJ1-2; d_gene: -; v_gene: TRBV6-1; len: 12; CDR3nt: TGTGCCAGCAGTGAATTGGGCTATGGCTACACCTTC; CDR3aa: CASSELGYGYTF
abundance: -; j_gene: TRBJ1-5; d_gene: TRBD1; v_gene: TRBV6-1; len: 18; CDR3nt: TGTGCCAGCAGTGAAGGGACAGGGGGCTTTTGGAGTATTCAGCCCCAGCATTTT; CDR3aa: CASSEGTGGFWSIQPQHF
abundance: -; j_gene: TRBJ1-1; d_gene: -; v_gene: TRBV5-1; len: 19; CDR3nt: TGCGCCCGCACCCAGCGGGCTCTAGCCATTGCCGATTCGAACACTGAAGCTTTCTTT; CDR3aa: CARTQRALAIADSNTEAFF
abundance: -; j_gene: TRBJ1-5; d_gene: -; v_gene: TRBV12-3/TRBV12-4; len: 15; CDR3nt: TGTGCCAGCAGTAAGGAACGGAATAGCAATCAGCCCCAGCATTTT; CDR3aa: CASSKERNSNQPQHF
abundance: large; j_gene: TRBJ2-7; d_gene: -; v_gene: TRBV5-5; len: 13; CDR3nt: TGTGCCAGCAGCGCTGTCTGGGGGGCTGTGCAGTACTTC; CDR3aa: CASSAVWGAVQYF
abundance: large; j_gene: TRBJ1-2; d_gene: -; v_gene: TRBV7-6; len: 15; CDR3nt: TGTGCCAGCAGCTTCCCCATCCCCAGGGGACATGGCTACACCTTC; CDR3aa: CASSFPIPRGHGYTF
abundance: -; j_gene: TRBJ2-3; d_gene: -; v_gene: TRBV27; len: 15; CDR3nt: TGTGCCAGCGGGGCTTATGTATCTAGCACAGATACGCAGTATTTT; CDR3aa: CASGAYVSSTDTQYF
abundance: -; j_gene: TRBJ1-1; d_gene: -; v_gene: TRBV5-1; len: 13; CDR3nt: TGCGCCAGCAGCTTGTGGCTACAGGGCGAAGCTTTCTTT; CDR3aa: CASSLWLQGEAFF
abundance: -; j_gene: TRBJ2-7; d_gene: -; v_gene: TRBV25-1; len: 14; CDR3nt: TGTGCCAGCAGTGAACCGGGACATAGCTACGAGCAGTACTTC; CDR3aa: CASSEPGHSYEQYF
abundance: few; j_gene: TRBJ2-1; d_gene: TRBD2; v_gene: TRBV20-1; len: 15; CDR3nt: TGCAGTGCTAGAGGAACTAGCGGGGCCGTCGATGAGCAGTTCTTC; CDR3aa: CSARGTSGAVDEQFF
abundance: -; j_gene: TRBJ2-3; d_gene: -; v_gene: TRBV7-3; len: 17; CDR3nt: TGTGCCAGCAGCCAAGGCTCCGGGATCACCGACACAGATACGCAGTATTTT; CDR3aa: CASSQGSGITDTDTQYF
abundance: -; j_gene: TRBJ2-3; d_gene: -; v_gene: TRBV6-5; len: 13; CDR3nt: TGTGCCAGCAGTTACTCAGAAACAGATACGCAGTATTTT; CDR3aa: CASSYSETDTQYF
abundance: large; j_gene: TRBJ1-3; d_gene: -; v_gene: TRBV7-6; len: 15; CDR3nt: TGTGCCAGCAGCTTGAGGACGGACTCTGGAAACACCATATATTTT; CDR3aa: CASSLRTDSGNTIYF
abundance: large; j_gene: TRBJ2-2; d_gene: -; v_gene: TRBV10-3; len: 14; CDR3nt: TGTGCCATCAGCACGACAGGGAACACCGGGGAGCTGTTTTTT; CDR3aa: CAISTTGNTGELFF
abundance: large; j_gene: TRBJ2-7; d_gene: -; v_gene: TRBV20-1; len: 13; CDR3nt: TGCAGTGCTAGAGGCCCGGGGGCGTACGAGCAGTACTTC; CDR3aa: CSARGPGAYEQYF
abundance: large; j_gene: TRBJ2-2; d_gene: -; v_gene: TRBV7-9; len: 14; CDR3nt: TGTGCCAGCACTGCGCGCACGGGGACCGGGGAGCTGTTTTTT; CDR3aa: CASTARTGTGELFF
abundance: large; j_gene: TRBJ1-2; d_gene: -; v_gene: TRBV5-1; len: 15; CDR3nt: TGCGCCAGCAGCTTGGCGGATCCTCAACAGAGTGGCTACACCTTC; CDR3aa: CASSLADPQQSGYTF
abundance: -; j_gene: TRBJ2-1; d_gene: TRBD2; v_gene: TRBV4-1; len: 18; CDR3nt: TGCGCCAGCAGCCAAGAGAGTGTTGGGCTAGCGGGACCGAATGAGCAGTTCTTC; CDR3aa: CASSQESVGLAGPNEQFF
abundance: -; j_gene: TRBJ1-3; d_gene: -; v_gene: TRBV28; len: 16; CDR3nt: TGTGCCAGCAGTTTGCTGGCACCACTCTCTGGAAACACCATATATTTT; CDR3aa: CASSLLAPLSGNTIYF
abundance: large; j_gene: TRBJ2-7; d_gene: TRBD2; v_gene: TRBV20-1; len: 12; CDR3nt: TGCAGCGGGACTAGCGGTTCCTACGAGCAGTACTTC; CDR3aa: CSGTSGSYEQYF
abundance: large; j_gene: TRBJ1-6; d_gene: -; v_gene: TRBV11-2; len: 13; CDR3nt: TGTGCCAGCAGCTTAATTGGAGATTCACCCCTCCACTTT; CDR3aa: CASSLIGDSPLHF
abundance: few; j_gene: TRBJ2-3; d_gene: TRBD2; v_gene: TRBV20-1; len: 15; CDR3nt: TGCAGTGCAGTCGGGGGGGGACGAAACACAGATACGCAGTATTTT; CDR3aa: CSAVGGGRNTDTQYF
abundance: few; j_gene: TRBJ2-1; d_gene: -; v_gene: TRBV7-2; len: 15; CDR3nt: TGTGCCAGCAGCTCACCGGGCCGAAGCGGGAATGAGCAGTTCTTC; CDR3aa: CASSSPGRSGNEQFF
abundance: -; j_gene: TRBJ1-4; d_gene: -; v_gene: TRBV12-3/TRBV12-4; len: 13; CDR3nt: TGTGCCAGCAGTTTAATCCTTAATGAAAAACTGTTTTTT; CDR3aa: CASSLILNEKLFF
abundance: -; j_gene: TRBJ2-1; d_gene: TRBD2; v_gene: TRBV19; len: 15; CDR3nt: TGTGCCAGTAGTATTCGTCGCGGGGGGGCAAGGGAGCAGTTCTTC; CDR3aa: CASSIRRGGAREQFF
abundance: once; j_gene: TRBJ2-1; d_gene: -; v_gene: TRBV30; len: 13; CDR3nt: TGTGCCTGGATGGGGGCCGGAAACAATGAGCAGTTCTTC; CDR3aa: CAWMGAGNNEQFF
abundance: large; j_gene: TRBJ2-7; d_gene: -; v_gene: TRBV6-5; len: 12; CDR3nt: TGTGCCAGCAGTATGGGGCCCCGAGAGCAGTACTTC; CDR3aa: CASSMGPREQYF
abundance: -; j_gene: TRBJ1-5; d_gene: -; v_gene: TRBV27; len: 13; CDR3nt: TGTGCCAGCAGTTTATTGGGGGCTCAGCCCCAGCATTTT; CDR3aa: CASSLLGAQPQHF
abundance: large; j_gene: TRBJ2-7; d_gene: -; v_gene: TRBV6-2/TRBV6-3; len: 12; CDR3nt: TGTGCCAGCAGTTACAGGGTTGACGAGCAGTACTTC; CDR3aa: CASSYRVDEQYF
abundance: large; j_gene: TRBJ1-3; d_gene: -; v_gene: TRBV15; len: 16; CDR3nt: TGTGCCACCAGCAGGCCGGGCCTCGCCTCTGGAAACACCATATATTTT; CDR3aa: CATSRPGLASGNTIYF